This passage covers 15 T cell receptor beta chains from one sample sequenced in a study of CD8+ T cells in alopecia areata. Treatment here: oral pan-JAK inhibitor, 5-10 mg twice daily. It was cDNA, reverse transcribed from extracted RNA, that served as the sequencing template. TCRdb's table, derived via immunoSEQ multiplex PCR, lists solely in-frame clones and lacks some. The sample lists about 150,000 clones; about three fifths were seen once. Sample: CD4+ T cells sorted from blood, taken at week 4, from a patient treated with tofacitinib. The receptors stem from a human donor with alopecia areata.

The CDR3 coding sequence is TGTGCCAGCAGCTTAGAGGTAGTGCCAAGCACAGATACGCAGTATTTT. Its protein is CASSLEVVPSTDTQYF. The chain recombines TRBV7-3 with TRBJ2-3; D gene unclear. The germline V gene encodes CDR1 SGHTA and CDR2 FQGTGA. Trimming removed 2 bases from V and 0 bases from J, with 12 bases in between. There are 16 residues in the CDR3.

The rearrangement links TRBV4-2 to TRBJ2-5; 10 bases are shared with TRBD2. V shed 1 base and J 1 base; nucleotides not matched to a gene: 3. This CDR3 contains 16 residues. The germline gives CDR1 LGHNA, CDR2 YNFKEQ. DNA for the CDR3: TGTGCCAGCAGCCAAGGGACTAGCGGTGCCCAAGAGACCCAGTACTTC. It codes for CASSQGTSGAQETQYF.

This clone was detected only a few times. V and J are TRBV11-2 and TRBJ1-6; D is uncertain. This CDR3 has 14 residues. Trimming took off 4 bases at V and 9 bases at J, with 13 bases between the two ends. The V gene's germline CDR1 is SGHAT and CDR2 FQNNGV. CDR3 loop: CASSYGRLGSPLHF. The CDR3 bases are TGTGCCAGCAGCTACGGCCGTCTCGGTTCACCCCTCCACTTT.

Regarding this clone: The same CDR3 can be traced to other DNA sequences in this sample. The chain links TRBV9 to TRBJ2-7, with D possibly matching TRBD1 (6 bases). The CDR3 has 14 residues. Trimming took 3 bases from V and 2 from J, leaving 12 bases between them. The V gene's germline CDR1 is SGDLS and CDR2 YYNGEE. The CDR3 nucleotides are TGTGCCAGCAGCGCTCGGACAGAGACCTACGAGCAGTACTTC. This sequence encodes CASSARTETYEQYF.

There are a few counts of this clone. The chain recombines TRBV29-1 with TRBJ2-2, with 7 nucleotides matching TRBD2. Germline values: CDR1 SQVTM, CDR2 ANQGSEA. This CDR3 spans 14 amino acids. In DNA form, the CDR3 reads TGCGCCGGAGGAGCGGGGATTGGGGACGGGGAGCTGTTTTTT. This translates into CAGGAGIGDGELFF.

This clone was counted only a few times. The chain combines TRBV6-5 with TRBJ2-7, with D possibly being TRBD1 or TRBD2 (5 bases each). Between the trimmed V and J ends, which lost 6 bases and 3 bases, there was a span of 12 bases. The CDR3 covers 13 residues. Germline values: CDR1 MNHEY, CDR2 SVGAGI. CDR3 bases: TGTGCCAGCAGACTCGGGACGGACTACGAGCAGTACTTC. Translating it yields CASRLGTDYEQYF.

This clone was picked up a small number of times. The rearrangement joins TRBV9 to TRBJ2-5, with TRBD1 matching over 11 bases. The CDR3 sequence is 15 residues long. Germline values: CDR1 SGDLS, CDR2 YYNGEE. After removal of 4 bases from V and 5 bases from J, the junction contained 7 bases not matched to a gene. CDR3 DNA: TGTGCCAGCAGCCCCGGGACAGGGGGTGGCGAGACCCAGTACTTC. It is translated as CASSPGTGGGETQYF.

For this clone: Other DNA sequences within the sample encode an identical CDR3. The chain employs TRBV29-1 and TRBJ2-3, with D perhaps given as TRBD1 or TRBD2 (6 bases each). Trimming shortened V by 4 bases and J by 9 bases, and 8 bases separated the two germline ends. The CDR3 has 10 amino acids. Germline CDR1 reads SQVTM; CDR2 reads ANQGSEA. CDR3 region: CSVGGATQYF. As DNA, the CDR3 is TGCAGCGTTGGGGGGGCCACGCAGTATTTT.

V is TRBV6-5 and J is TRBJ1-1; a possible D gene is TRBD1 (6 bases). In germline, CDR1 is MNHEY, CDR2 SVGAGI. The CDR3 has 15 amino acids. The V end was cut by 5 bases, the J end by 1 base, with 14 bases between. CDR3 DNA sequence: TGTGCCAGCAGTCCTACAGGGATCGGGAACACTGAAGCTTTCTTT. Translation gives CASSPTGIGNTEAFF.

This clone has only a few counts. J is TRBJ2-1 and V is TRBV10-3; perhaps TRBD1 as D (8 bases). CDR1 and CDR2 (germline): ENHRY, SYGVKD. With 7 bases removed from V and 4 bases from J, the gap between germline ends came to 17 bases. There are 15 residues in the CDR3. The CDR3 sequence is CAITGGQGLYNEQFF. The CDR3 nucleotides read TGTGCCATCACGGGAGGACAGGGTTTATACAATGAGCAGTTCTTC.

Only one count was recorded for this clone. This chain links TRBV30 with TRBJ1-2, with 7 bases lining up with TRBD1. CDR1 and CDR2 (germline): GTSNPN, SVGIG (reference sequence). The junction had 4 bases not matched to a gene; V was cut back by 3 bases and J by 9 bases. The CDR3 has 11 residues. As DNA, the CDR3 is TGTGCCTGGAGCCCACAGGGGAGCTACACCTTC. It yields the protein CAWSPQGSYTF.

The V call is TRBV27, the J call TRBJ2-2; D is perhaps TRBD1 (5 bases). From germline, CDR1 is MNHEY and CDR2 SMNVEV (reference sequence). The CDR3 totals 16 residues. The V gene lost 1 base and the J gene lost 1 base, with 10 bases spanning the gap. CDR3 sequence: CASSLLGQGNTGELFF. Written as DNA, the CDR3 is TGTGCCAGCAGTTTATTAGGTCAGGGGAACACCGGGGAGCTGTTTTTT.

V and J are TRBV30 and TRBJ2-3, with unresolved D. Germline V gives CDR1 GTSNPN, CDR2 SVGIG (reference sequence). The CDR3 runs 12 residues. V was clipped by 1 base and J by 2 bases, with 4 bases between them. CDR3 nucleotide sequence: TGTGCCTGGAGTGCCATCACAGATACGCAGTATTTT. Residues: CAWSAITDTQYF.

This sequence joins TRBV4-3 and TRBJ2-3; D is ambiguous. Germline V gene data show CDR1 as LGHNA and CDR2 as YSLEER. The V gene lost 1 base and the J gene lost 2 bases, with 22 bases spanning the gap. This CDR3 region has 19 residues. The CDR3 sequence is CASSQARSGPTTYTDTQYF. In nucleotides, the CDR3 is TGCGCCAGCAGCCAAGCTCGCTCCGGACCAACAACGTACACAGATACGCAGTATTTT.

V and J are TRBV30 and TRBJ1-1, with D possibly matching TRBD1 (6 bases). The CDR3 spans 15 residues. From germline, CDR1 is GTSNPN and CDR2 SVGIG (reference sequence). Trimming left V 4 bases short and J 1 base short, with 16 bases between. CDR3 DNA: TGTGCCTGGACCCTCAGAAGAGGGGGGAACACTGAAGCTTTCTTT. As protein: CAWTLRRGGNTEAFF.